This T cell receptor beta chain was sequenced during a study of tumor-infiltrating lymphocytes in localized non-small cell lung cancer. Some clones are missing from TCRdb's copy, which holds only in-frame ones; the method was immunoSEQ multiplex PCR. The data hold around 17,000 clones, with 80% observed a single time. The CDR3 length is 17 residues. Germline-derived CDR1 and CDR2 are SGDLS and YYNGEE. V gave up 4 bases and J gave up 4 bases, with 20 bases separating them. This rearrangement joins TRBV9 to TRBJ2-2; TRBD1 or TRBD2 may be the D gene (6 bases each). The sample was uninvolved lung tissue not adjacent to the tumor. The TCR sequence derives from a human donor with non-small cell lung cancer. CDR3 in amino acids: CASSLDSMGGSTGELFF. In nucleotides, the CDR3 is TGTGCCAGCAGCTTAGACTCAATGGGGGGCAGCACCGGGGAGCTGTTTTTT.